Each of the 30 T cell receptor beta chains below was sequenced from the same sample in a study of T cell responses to AZD1222 COVID-19 vaccine. TCRdb keeps only in-frame clones here, not all; method: immunoSEQ multiplex PCR. The data show about 140,000 clones, 85% to 95% seen once. The specimen comprised peripheral blood, sampled on day 0 of AZD1222 vaccination. These receptors all stem from an adult in good health.

The chain joins TRBV7-2 to TRBJ1-5; the match to TRBD1 covers 8 bases. Germline CDR1 and CDR2: SGHTA and FQGNSA. Losses at the gene ends were 1 base for V and 10 bases for J; bases not matched to a gene: 9. There are 15 residues in the CDR3. The CDR3: CASSLVVQGAYPQHF. The CDR3, as DNA: TGTGCCAGCAGCTTAGTAGTGCAGGGGGCTTATCCCCAGCATTTT.

The genes are TRBV18 and TRBJ2-2, with 7 bases that match TRBD1. The CDR3 contains 15 residues. After removal of 4 bases from V and 2 bases from J, the junction contained 4 bases not matched to a gene. The germline V gene has CDR1 KGHSH and CDR2 LQKENI. CDR3 sequence: CASSLGTANTGELFF. The CDR3 DNA reads TGTGCCAGCTCACTCGGGACAGCAAACACCGGGGAGCTGTTTTTT.

The chain is built from TRBV11-3 and TRBJ1-1, with D unresolved. This CDR3 spans 11 amino acids. Trimming removed 3 bases from V and 9 bases from J, with 8 bases in between. The germline V gene encodes CDR1 SGHNT and CDR2 YENEEA. The CDR3 loop reads CASSLKGQAFF. In nucleotides, the CDR3 is TGTGCCAGCAGCTTGAAAGGGCAAGCTTTCTTT. The variable domain in full, completed from reference TRBV11-3 and TRBJ1-1, reads EAGVVQSPRYKIIEKKQPVAFWCNPISGHNTLYWYLQNLGQGPELLIRYENEEAVDDSQLPKDRFSAERLKGVDSTLKIQPAELGDSAVYLCASSLKGQAFFGQGTRLTVV.

The chain is built from TRBV6-5 and TRBJ1-1, with TRBD1 matching 9 bases. Looked up from germline, CDR1 is MNHEY and CDR2 is SVGAGI. The CDR3 is made up of 13 amino acids. After removal of 10 bases from V and 1 base from J, the junction contained 4 bases not matched to a gene. As DNA, the CDR3 is TGTGCCATGGCGGACAGGGGGAACACTGAAGCTTTCTTT. Translation gives CAMADRGNTEAFF.

The rearrangement links TRBV21-1 to TRBJ1-6. TRBV21-1 counts as a pseudogene. The CDR3 totals 15 residues. Here the CDR3 reads CASSPNGITSSPLHF. In nucleotides, the CDR3 is TGTGCCAGCAGCCCCAACGGGATAACTTCTTCACCCCTCCACTTT.

V usage is TRBV4-3 and J usage is TRBJ1-2; TRBD1 aligns across 9 bases. J was trimmed by 1 base and V by 4 bases; bases with no gene match: 4. CDR3 length equals 15 residues. Germline CDR1 is LGHNA and CDR2 is YSLEER. This CDR3 is CASSRDRVGNYGYTF. CDR3 DNA: TGCGCCAGCAGCCGGGACAGGGTTGGTAACTATGGCTACACCTTC.

The CDR3, as DNA: TGCGCCAGCAGCTTCGACAGCTCTAGCAAAAACATTCAGTACTTC. Protein: CASSFDSSSKNIQYF. The genes are TRBV5-1 and TRBJ2-4; perhaps TRBD1 as D (5 bases). The CDR3 runs 15 residues. The V gene's germline CDR1 is SGHRS and CDR2 YFSETQ. Trimming removed 2 bases from V and 3 bases from J, with 12 bases in between.

V gene TRBV18 combines with J gene TRBJ1-1, with 7 bases identical to TRBD1. Trimming cost V 3 bases and J 7 bases; bases outside gene matches: 11. This CDR3 contains 15 residues. Germline CDR1 KGHSH, CDR2 LQKENI. The CDR3 is CASSPRGRGSGEAFF. The CDR3 DNA sequence: TGTGCCAGCTCACCTCGGGGCAGGGGGAGCGGTGAAGCTTTCTTT.

This clone came up once. The chain has TRBV3-1 (or the pseudogene TRBV3-2) and TRBJ2-2; D is unresolved. The germline gives CDR1 LGHDT, CDR2 YNNKEL (reference sequence). The CDR3 totals 15 residues. V shed 0 bases and J shed 3 bases, with 8 bases lying between them. The CDR3 loop is CASSQDIPYTGELFF. CDR3 nucleotides: TGTGCCAGCAGCCAAGATATCCCTTACACCGGGGAGCTGTTTTTT.

The gene calls are TRBV27 and TRBJ1-2; perhaps TRBD1 as D (6 bases). V gave up 2 bases and J gave up 3 bases, with 10 bases separating them. Germline V gives CDR1 MNHEY, CDR2 SMNVEV (reference sequence). The CDR3 covers 14 residues. CDR3 sequence: CASSLGGAHYGYTF. The CDR3 coding sequence is TGTGCCAGCAGTTTAGGGGGCGCTCACTATGGCTACACCTTC.

The chain has TRBV4-2 and TRBJ2-1; either TRBD1 or TRBD2 may supply D (5 bases each). The CDR3 is 16 amino acids. The germline gives CDR1 LGHNA, CDR2 YNFKEQ. V lost 0 bases to trimming and J lost 9 bases, with 18 bases between them. CDR3 DNA sequence: TGTGCCAGCAGCCAAGATGCCCGGGGACCCGGAAGTGAGCAGTTCTTC. It specifies CASSQDARGPGSEQFF.

The chain uses TRBV6-5 and TRBJ1-5; D unresolved. V lost 4 bases and J 9 bases, leaving 13 bases between the germline ends. The CDR3 sequence is 13 residues long. Per germline, CDR1 MNHEY and CDR2 SVGAGI. The CDR3 nucleotides read TGTGCCAGCAGTTGGACGCGCCCGTCGCCCCAGCATTTT. Translation: CASSWTRPSPQHF.

The chain uses TRBV5-1 and TRBJ1-1; a weak D match, TRBD1 (5 bases). CDR1 and CDR2 from the germline V gene are SGHRS and YFSETQ. V dropped 0 bases and J dropped 0 bases, with 15 bases sitting between them. The CDR3 length is 17 residues. CDR3 in DNA: TGCGCCAGCAGCTTGGGGAGCTCAGGGAAGATGAACACTGAAGCTTTCTTT. Translating it yields CASSLGSSGKMNTEAFF.

The V and J genes are TRBV27 and TRBJ1-4; no clear D gene. Germline V gene sequence: CDR1 MNHEY, CDR2 SMNVEV (reference sequence). Trimming pared 0 bases from V and 6 bases from J, leaving 8 bases between. The CDR3 has 14 amino acids. The CDR3 DNA follows: TGTGCCAGCAGTTTATCCAGGTTCGATGAAAAACTGTTTTTT. Translated, it gives CASSLSRFDEKLFF.

J is TRBJ1-2 and V is TRBV14; D gene unclear. CDR1 and CDR2 (germline): SGHDN, FVKESK. V shed 0 bases and J shed 2 bases, with 1 base lying between them. This CDR3 comprises 12 residues. Here the CDR3 reads CASSQENYGYTF. CDR3 DNA: TGTGCCAGCAGCCAAGAGAACTATGGCTACACCTTC.

The genes are TRBV7-8 and TRBJ2-7, with no clear D. CDR3 length equals 14 residues. Germline V gene sequence: CDR1 SGHVS, CDR2 FQNEAQ. V was pared by 1 base and J by 2 bases, with 9 bases between. CDR3 sequence reads: CASSLGGSTYEQYF. In DNA form, the CDR3 reads TGTGCCAGCAGCTTAGGGGGATCTACCTACGAGCAGTACTTC.

The J gene is TRBJ1-1, the V gene TRBV11-3; D unresolved. The germline V and J ends were trimmed by 5 bases and 4 bases, with 11 bases remaining between them. There are 13 residues in the CDR3. Germline CDR1 reads SGHNT; CDR2 reads YENEEA. The CDR3 here is CASSPALFTEAFF. CDR3 sequence (DNA): TGTGCCAGCAGCCCGGCCCTCTTCACTGAAGCTTTCTTT.

The chain recombines TRBV4-1 with TRBJ2-7, with no clear D. Deletions cut 4 bases from V and 7 bases from J, with 8 bases between. From germline, CDR1 is MGHRA and CDR2 YSYEKL. This CDR3 region has 11 residues. The CDR3 DNA is TGCGCCAGCAGCCCTGGGGATGAGCAGTACTTC. Its protein is CASSPGDEQYF.

The rearrangement links TRBV10-1 to TRBJ2-5; weak D call: TRBD2 (5 bases). Trimming stripped 5 bases from V and 5 bases from J, with 6 bases between. Germline V CDR1 and CDR2: WNHNN, SYGVQD (reference sequence). There are 11 residues in the CDR3. The chain's CDR3 is CASSSGETQYF. The CDR3 coding sequence is TGCGCCAGCAGTTCGGGGGAGACCCAGTACTTC.

DNA of the CDR3: TGCGCCAGCAGCTCGCTCGGGGAGACTGAAGCTTTCTTT. Protein: CASSSLGETEAFF. This chain links TRBV5-1 with TRBJ1-1; D is unresolved. Germline-derived CDR1 and CDR2 are SGHRS and YFSETQ. This CDR3 contains 13 residues. Trimming took 3 bases from V and 5 from J, leaving 11 bases between them.

The chain is built from TRBV4-1 and TRBJ2-1; 9 nucleotides match TRBD2. The CDR3 spans 16 residues. J lost 6 bases, V lost 4 bases, and 10 bases had no gene match. CDR1 and CDR2 (germline): MGHRA, YSYEKL. The CDR3, as DNA: TGCGCCAGCAGCCGATTTAGCGGGAGATTTACCAATGAGCAGTTCTTC. As protein: CASSRFSGRFTNEQFF.

This chain joins TRBV7-3 and TRBJ2-3; 11 bases line up with TRBD1. The CDR3 is 12 residues long. Germline lookup yields CDR1 SGHTA and CDR2 FQGTGA. V lost 5 bases to trimming and J lost 13 bases; unmatched junction nucleotides: 5. CDR3 amino acids: CASSTDRGREYF. CDR3 sequence (DNA): TGTGCCAGCAGCACGGACAGGGGGCGCGAGTATTTT.

This rearrangement joins TRBV11-2 to TRBJ1-1, with D perhaps TRBD1 (6 bases). The CDR3 spans 14 residues. Deletions cut 5 bases from V and 1 base from J, with 11 bases between. Germline V lookup: CDR1 SGHAT, CDR2 FQNNGV. The CDR3 region has the DNA TGTGCCAGCAGCCTGACAGGTTCGAACACTGAAGCTTTCTTT. As protein: CASSLTGSNTEAFF. Drawing the rest from reference TRBV11-2 and TRBJ1-1, the complete variable domain is EAGVAQSPRYKIIEKRQSVAFWCNPISGHATLYWYQQILGQGPKLLIQFQNNGVVDDSQLPKDRFSAERLKGVDSTLKIQPAKLEDSAVYLCASSLTGSNTEAFFGQGTRLTVV.

V gene TRBV18 combines with J gene TRBJ2-5; 9 nucleotides line up with TRBD1. The CDR3 is made up of 15 amino acids. Germline V gives CDR1 KGHSH, CDR2 LQKENI. Losses at the gene ends were 3 bases for V and 2 bases for J; bases not matched to a gene: 4. CDR3 coding DNA: TGTGCCAGCTCACCCGGGACAGGGACACAAGAGACCCAGTACTTC. Protein: CASSPGTGTQETQYF.

This clone appeared once. The chain couples TRBV5-1 to TRBJ2-3; no definite D call. CDR3 length: 13 residues. Trimming cost V 4 bases and J 0 bases, with 6 bases left between them. The germline V gene has CDR1 SGHRS and CDR2 YFSETQ. The CDR3 coding sequence is TGCGCCAGCAGCCAGACTAGCACAGATACGCAGTATTTT. Protein product: CASSQTSTDTQYF.

The chain combines TRBV9 with TRBJ1-2; D is possibly TRBD1 (5 bases). The CDR3 length is 13 residues. V lost 2 bases, J lost 6 bases, and 11 bases lay in between. Germline V gene data show CDR1 as SGDLS and CDR2 as YYNGEE. CDR3 sequence (DNA): TGTGCCAGCAGCGTCCGGACGGGGGATGGCTACACCTTC. This gives the protein CASSVRTGDGYTF.

The rearrangement links TRBV28 to TRBJ1-2; a weak D match, TRBD1 (5 bases). Trimming took off 3 bases at V and 2 bases at J, with 13 bases between the two ends. The CDR3 runs 15 residues. The germline CDR1 and CDR2 sequences are MDHEN and SYDVKM. The CDR3 region is CASSFLAGPNYGYTF. The CDR3, as DNA: TGTGCCAGCAGTTTTTTGGCGGGGCCCAACTATGGCTACACCTTC.

The chain joins TRBV5-1 to TRBJ2-5; 8 bases match TRBD1. The germline gives CDR1 SGHRS, CDR2 YFSETQ. CDR3 length: 15 residues. Losses at the gene ends were 0 bases for V and 6 bases for J; bases not matched to a gene: 7. The CDR3 bases are TGCGCCAGCAGCTTGGGGACAGGGAATCGGAAGACCCAGTACTTC. This gives the protein CASSLGTGNRKTQYF.

This sequence joins TRBV7-2 and TRBJ1-6; TRBD1 matches 8 bases. There are 16 residues in the CDR3. Germline-derived CDR1 and CDR2 are SGHTA and FQGNSA. V was clipped by 4 bases and J by 10 bases; unmatched bases: 12. CDR3 DNA: TGTGCCAGCAGCTCACGTCGGACAGGGAGTGGGTCACCCCTCCACTTT. Translating it yields CASSSRRTGSGSPLHF.

CDR3 DNA sequence: TGTGCCAGCAGCGTAGGGTCGCCGTGGACCGGGGAGCTGTTTTTT. Translating it yields CASSVGSPWTGELFF. V gene TRBV9 combines with J gene TRBJ2-2; D call uncertain. V lost 0 bases and J lost 5, with 11 bases in between. This CDR3 has 15 residues. From germline, CDR1 is SGDLS and CDR2 YYNGEE.